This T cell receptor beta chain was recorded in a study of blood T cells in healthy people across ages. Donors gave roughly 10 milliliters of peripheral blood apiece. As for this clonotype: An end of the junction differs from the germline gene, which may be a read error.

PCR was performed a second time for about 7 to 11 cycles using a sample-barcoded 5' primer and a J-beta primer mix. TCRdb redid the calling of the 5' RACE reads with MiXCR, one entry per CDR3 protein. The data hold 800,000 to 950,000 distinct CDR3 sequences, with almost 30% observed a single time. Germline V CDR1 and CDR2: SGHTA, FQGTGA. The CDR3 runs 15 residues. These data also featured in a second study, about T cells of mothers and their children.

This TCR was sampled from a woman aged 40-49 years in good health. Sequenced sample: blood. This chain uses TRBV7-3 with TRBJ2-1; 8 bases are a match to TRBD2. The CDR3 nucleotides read TGTGCCAGCGGCTTAAATGGCGGGGGGCGGGATGAGCAGTTCTTC. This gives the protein CASGLNGGGRDEQFF.